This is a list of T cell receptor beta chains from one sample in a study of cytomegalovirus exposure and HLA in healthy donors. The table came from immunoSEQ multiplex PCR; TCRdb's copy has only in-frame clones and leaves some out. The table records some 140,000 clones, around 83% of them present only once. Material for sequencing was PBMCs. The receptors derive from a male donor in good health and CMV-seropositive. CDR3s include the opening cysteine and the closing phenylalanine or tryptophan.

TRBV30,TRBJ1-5,CAWSVQGGSNQPQHF
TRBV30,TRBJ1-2,CAWSVADGYTF
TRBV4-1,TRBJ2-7,CASSQVEESTYEQYF
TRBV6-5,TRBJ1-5,CASSSDRVRQPQHF
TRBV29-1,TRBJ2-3,CSVGPGQGTDTQYF
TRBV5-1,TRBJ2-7,CASSRAGVYEQYF
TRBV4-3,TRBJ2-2,CASSHGLAPGELFF
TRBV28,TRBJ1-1,CASSPPSGGITEAFF
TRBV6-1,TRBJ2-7,CASIFGSEQYF
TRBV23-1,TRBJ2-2,CASSPHRTSRITGELFF
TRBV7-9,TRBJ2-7,CASSFGTGSYEQYF
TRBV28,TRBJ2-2,CASSSYTGELFF
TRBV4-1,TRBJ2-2,CASSQVRGGRDGELFF
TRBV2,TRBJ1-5,CASSGSHPTNNQPQHF
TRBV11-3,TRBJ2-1,CASSLDLTSGHEQFF
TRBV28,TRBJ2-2,CASNRLAANTGELFF
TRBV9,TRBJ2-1,CASSVVVTTYNEQFF
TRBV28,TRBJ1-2,CASTRPKAGSYGYTF
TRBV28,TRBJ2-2,CASSFGGTYTGELFF
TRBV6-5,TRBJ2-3,CASSPGLARSDTQYF
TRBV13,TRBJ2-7,CASSFNHFNSYEQYF
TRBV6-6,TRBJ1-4,CASSYIGRDNEKLFF
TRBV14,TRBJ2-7,CASGWSAYEQYF
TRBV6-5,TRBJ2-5,CASSYSWTGQETQYF
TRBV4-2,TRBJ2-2,CASSQPTSAGELFF
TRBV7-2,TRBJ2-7,CASSPSGRALSAPYEQYF
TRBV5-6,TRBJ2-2,CASSLAAGGTGELFF
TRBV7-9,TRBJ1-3,CASRQTGEAAGNTIYF
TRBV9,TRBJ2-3,CASSVVGSPRTDTQYF
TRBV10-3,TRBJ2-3,CAISESMSGRTDTQYF
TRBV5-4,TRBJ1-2,CASSLASTGAYGYTF
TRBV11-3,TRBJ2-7,CASSEAAGTYEQYF
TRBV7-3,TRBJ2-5,CASSLRGRVETQYF
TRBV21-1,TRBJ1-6,CASSPKQGAYNSPLHF
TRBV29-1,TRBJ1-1,CSVETSSAFF
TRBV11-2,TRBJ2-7,CASSLSRTGYSYEQYF
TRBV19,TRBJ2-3,CASSIGYRDTQYF
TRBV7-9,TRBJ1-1,CSSSPKGANTEAFF
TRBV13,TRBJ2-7,CASSPGAGRERSYEQYF
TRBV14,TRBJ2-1,CASSHLGREQFF
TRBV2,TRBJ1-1,CATWWGRGSLNTEAFF
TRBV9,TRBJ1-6,CASSVGGQVPTNSPLHF
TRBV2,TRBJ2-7,CASSEVGTGDSEQYF
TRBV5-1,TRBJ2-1,CASSVPLAGEVDEQFF
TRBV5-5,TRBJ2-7,CASSLFGGGRLYEQYF
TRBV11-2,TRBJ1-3,CASSRLDSGNTIYF
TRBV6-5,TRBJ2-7,CASSSDRVSYEQYF
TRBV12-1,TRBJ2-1,CASSFHPGGDTYNEQFF